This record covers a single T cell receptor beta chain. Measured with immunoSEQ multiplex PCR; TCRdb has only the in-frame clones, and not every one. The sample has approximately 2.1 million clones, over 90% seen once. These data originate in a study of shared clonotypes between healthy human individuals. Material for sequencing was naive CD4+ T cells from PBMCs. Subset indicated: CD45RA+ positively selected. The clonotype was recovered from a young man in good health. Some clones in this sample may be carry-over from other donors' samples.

The CDR3 nucleotides are TGTGCCAGCAGTATGGGGGGCTGGAACACTGAAGCTTTCTTT. Translation gives CASSMGGWNTEAFF. V gene TRBV28 combines with J gene TRBJ1-1; D possibly corresponds to TRBD1 (6 bases). The germline V gene has CDR1 MDHEN and CDR2 SYDVKM. The CDR3 is 14 amino acids. The V end was cut by 5 bases, the J end by 1 base, with 11 bases between.